These T cell receptor beta chains were read from a single sample in a study of control samples from healthy donors and cancer patients. Profiling relied on immunoSEQ multiplex PCR, and the TCRdb table lists in-frame clones only, not all of them. The sample holds roughly 120,000 clones, less than 95% seen once. Sequencing input: blood. All receptors derive from a man aged 25 to 40 in good health. Both conserved end residues are part of each CDR3. A D gene is named only where the DNA matches it firmly. Clone size is not always given. Where it is, it says once, few, many or a class for expanded clones.

V gene	J gene	D gene	clone size	CDR3 protein	CDR3 DNA
TRBV11-2	TRBJ2-1	TRBD1	once	CASSDGQGKANEQFF	TGTGCCAGCAGCGACGGACAGGGGAAAGCCAATGAGCAGTTCTTC
TRBV29-1	TRBJ1-4	TRBD1	-	CSVGGTAEKLFF	TGCAGCGTTGGGGGGACAGCCGAAAAACTGTTTTTT
TRBV5-1	TRBJ2-7	-	-	CASSLRGYEQYF	TGCGCCAGCAGCTTAAGAGGATACGAGCAGTACTTC
TRBV14	TRBJ2-7	-	-	CASSHPDRRYEQYF	TGTGCCAGCAGCCATCCGGACAGACGGTACGAGCAGTACTTC
TRBV25-1	TRBJ1-6	-	-	CASSHRTVALSYNSPLHF	TGTGCCAGCAGTCACCGGACAGTGGCCCTCTCCTATAATTCACCCCTCCACTTT
TRBV9	TRBJ2-4	-	-	CASSFRGSDIQYF	TGTGCCAGCAGCTTCCGGGGGTCGGACATTCAGTACTTC
TRBV6-2/TRBV6-3	TRBJ2-3	-	-	CASSYRFTDTQYF	TGTGCCAGCAGTTACAGGTTCACAGATACGCAGTATTTT
TRBV24-1	TRBJ2-3	-	once	CATSRVGESGGTQYF	TGTGCCACCAGTCGGGTGGGGGAAAGCGGTGGTACGCAGTATTTT
TRBV9	TRBJ2-3	TRBD2	-	CASSVGTSGVSTDTQYF	TGTGCCAGCAGCGTAGGAACTAGCGGGGTTAGCACAGATACGCAGTATTTT
TRBV18	TRBJ2-2	-	-	CASSPLETGELFF	TGTGCCAGCTCACCACTGGAGACCGGGGAGCTGTTTTTT
TRBV25-1	TRBJ1-1	-	-	CASSPARGMNTEAFF	TGTGCCAGCAGCCCTGCACGGGGGATGAACACTGAAGCTTTCTTT
TRBV12-3/TRBV12-4	TRBJ1-2	-	-	CASSLQYYGYTF	TGTGCCAGCAGTTTGCAGTACTATGGCTACACCTTC